Given below is one TCR beta chain in context. This sample is drawn from a study of regulatory T cells in long-lasting Graves disease. Arm-PCR of CDR3 regions and iRepertoire HTBI primers were used to build TCR beta libraries. TCRdb re-called the multiplex PCR reads with MiXCR, one entry per CDR3 protein. The repertoire has approximately 400,000 distinct CDR3 sequences, roughly a quarter of them found once; the top ten carry over 25%. Time point here: persistent/refractory GD, antithyroid drugs over 5 years with positive TRAb. From PBMCs, RNA was extracted and then used to make the TCR library. V was cut by 1 base and J by 4 bases, with 1 base left in between. CDR1 is SGHDN and CDR2 is FVKESK in the germline V gene. This CDR3 contains 12 residues.

This specimen was peripheral blood mononuclear cells (PBMCs), taken when the disease was refractory, from a patient treated with antithyroid drugs. The chain couples TRBV14 to TRBJ1-4; D is uncertain. The TCR sequence derives from a female donor with Graves disease. The chain's CDR3 is CASSQVNEKLFF. Here the CDR3 DNA reads TGTGCCAGCAGCCAAGTTAATGAAAAACTGTTTTTT. Complete variable domain (other parts from reference TRBV14 and TRBJ1-4): EAGVTQFPSHSVIEKGQTVTLRCDPISGHDNLYWYRRVMGKEIKFLLHFVKESKQDESGMPNNRFLAERTGGTYSTLKVQPAELEDSGVYFCASSQVNEKLFFGSGTQLSVL.